This T cell receptor (beta chain) was identified during a study of OX40 agonist ivuxolimab in advanced cancers. At the level of the study: At 82.7% male, the cohort had a mean age of around 56 years, ranging from about 20 to 90. Partial responses were observed in three patients, of whom one had hepatocellular carcinoma and two had cutaneous melanoma. Whole-study findings and limits: Among the lowest peripheral clonal expansion occurred in 0.1-3.0 mg/kg partial responders. The average count of expanded clones was higher among CD8+ T cells than among CD4+.

Sequenced by immunoSEQ multiplex PCR; TCRdb stores in-frame clones only, minus some. Among approximately 40,000 clones, 88% were seen once, and the ten largest hold approximately 13%. Turning to this clone: The antigen is unknown.

The V end lost 0 bases, the J end lost 2 bases, and 11 bases lay between the germline ends. The CDR3 runs to 16 residues. CDR1 and CDR2 (germline): MNHNY, SVGAGI (reference sequence). This sequence was found in an adult with an advanced solid tumor such as melanoma, head and neck, liver or kidney cancer. The chain has TRBV6-6 and TRBJ1-3; D may be TRBD1 (6 bases). This sample comprised CD4+ or CD8+ T cells sorted from blood, obtained in a trial of the OX40 agonist ivuxolimab. The CDR3 reads CASSYSAGVTGNTIYF. The CDR3 DNA reads TGTGCCAGCAGTTACTCGGCAGGGGTGACTGGAAACACCATATATTTT.